This T cell receptor beta chain was observed in a study of blood T cell repertoires in COVID-19. CDR3 length: 20 residues. This clone was recorded only once. Assay used: immunoSEQ multiplex PCR; TCRdb lists only in-frame clones, some missing. In the table there are under 300,000 clones, 80% to 90% of which are singletons. The origin of this receptor is a woman in her forties or fifties who had recovered from COVID-19. V is TRBV1 and J is TRBJ2-6; the table's TRBD1 call for D was not verified on the DNA. TRBV1 is recorded as a pseudogene. The specimen was PBMCs or T cells enriched from blood (not recorded which). The CDR3 loop reads CTSISKKTQGRAFGANVLTF. The DNA of the CDR3 is TGCACCAGCATCTCAAAAAAAACACAGGGTCGGGCCTTTGGGGCCAACGTCCTGACTTTC.